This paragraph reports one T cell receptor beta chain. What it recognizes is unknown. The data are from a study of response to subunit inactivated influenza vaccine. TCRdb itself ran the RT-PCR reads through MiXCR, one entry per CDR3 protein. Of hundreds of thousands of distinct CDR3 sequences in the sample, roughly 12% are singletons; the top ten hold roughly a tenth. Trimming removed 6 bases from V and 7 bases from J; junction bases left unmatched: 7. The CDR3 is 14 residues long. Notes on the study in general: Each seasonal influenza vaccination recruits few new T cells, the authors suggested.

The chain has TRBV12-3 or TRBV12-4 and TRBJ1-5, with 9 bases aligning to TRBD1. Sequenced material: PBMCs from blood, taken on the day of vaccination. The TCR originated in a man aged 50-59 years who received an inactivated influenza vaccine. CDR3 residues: CASRAGQGRQPQHF. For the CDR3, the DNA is TGTGCCAGCAGAGCGGGACAGGGAAGACAGCCCCAGCATTTT.